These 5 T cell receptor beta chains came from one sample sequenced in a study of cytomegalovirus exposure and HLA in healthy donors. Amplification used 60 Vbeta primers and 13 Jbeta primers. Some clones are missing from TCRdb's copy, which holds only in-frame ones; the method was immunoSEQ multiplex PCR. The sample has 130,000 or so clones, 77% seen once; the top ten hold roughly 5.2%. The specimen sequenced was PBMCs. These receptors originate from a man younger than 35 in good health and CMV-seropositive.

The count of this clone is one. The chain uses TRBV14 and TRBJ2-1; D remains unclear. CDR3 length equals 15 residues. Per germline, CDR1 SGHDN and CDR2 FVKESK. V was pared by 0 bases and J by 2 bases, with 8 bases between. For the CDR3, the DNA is TGTGCCAGCAGCCAAGATCCCCCGGCCTACAATGAGCAGTTCTTC. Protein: CASSQDPPAYNEQFF.

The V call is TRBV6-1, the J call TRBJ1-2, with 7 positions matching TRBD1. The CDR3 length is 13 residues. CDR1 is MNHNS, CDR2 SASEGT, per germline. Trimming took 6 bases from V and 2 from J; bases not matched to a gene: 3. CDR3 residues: CASRPGQNYGYTF. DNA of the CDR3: TGTGCCAGCAGACCGGGACAGAACTATGGCTACACCTTC.

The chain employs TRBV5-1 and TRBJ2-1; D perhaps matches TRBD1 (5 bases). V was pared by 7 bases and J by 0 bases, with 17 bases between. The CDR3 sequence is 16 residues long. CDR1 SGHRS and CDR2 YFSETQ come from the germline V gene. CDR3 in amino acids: CASGASQASSYNEQFF. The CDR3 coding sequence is TGCGCCAGCGGGGCTTCACAGGCGAGCTCCTACAATGAGCAGTTCTTC.

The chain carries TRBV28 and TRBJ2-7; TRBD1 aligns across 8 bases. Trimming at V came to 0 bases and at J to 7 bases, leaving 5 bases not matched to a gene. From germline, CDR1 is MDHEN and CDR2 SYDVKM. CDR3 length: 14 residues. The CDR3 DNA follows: TGTGCCAGCAGTTTATGGCAGGGGGCGGGAGAGCAGTACTTC. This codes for CASSLWQGAGEQYF.

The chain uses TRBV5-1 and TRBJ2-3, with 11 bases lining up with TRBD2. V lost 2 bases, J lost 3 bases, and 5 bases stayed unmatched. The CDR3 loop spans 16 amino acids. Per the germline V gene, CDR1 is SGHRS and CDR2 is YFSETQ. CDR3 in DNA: TGCGCCAGCAGCTTAGGGACTAGCGGAGCGACAGATACGCAGTATTTT. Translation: CASSLGTSGATDTQYF. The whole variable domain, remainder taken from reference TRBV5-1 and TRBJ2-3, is KAGVTQTPRYLIKTRGQQVTLSCSPISGHRSVSWYQQTPGQGLQFLFEYFSETQRNKGNFPGRFSGRQFSNSRSEMNVSTLELGDSALYLCASSLGTSGATDTQYFGPGTRLTVL.